The rows below give T cell receptor beta chains drawn from one sample of a study of graft-versus-host responses after intestinal transplantation. Profiled with immunoSEQ multiplex PCR; TCRdb holds only in-frame clones, not every one. The sample carries about 97,000 clones, more than 80% recorded once. The starting material was PBMCs, obtained 453 days after intestinal transplant. The receptors shown here come from a human patient who received an intestinal transplant, so some T cells may come from the graft donor. The CDR3 runs from the conserved cysteine through the conserved F or W. D genes are given only for firm matches. Part of the rows lack a size; the others show once, few, many or a class for expanded clones.

v_call,d_call,clone_size,j_call,cdr3_length,cdr3_aa,cdr3_nt
TRBV2,NA,NA,TRBJ1-5,14,CASSAGASNQPQHF,TGTGCCAGCAGTGCGGGGGCTAGCAATCAGCCCCAGCATTTT
TRBV7-2,NA,once,TRBJ1-6,12,CASSYGYSPLHF,TGTGCCAGCAGCTACGGATATTCACCCCTCCACTTT
TRBV7-2,NA,NA,TRBJ1-5,17,CASSLAGGAHSNQPQHF,TGTGCCAGCAGCTTAGCCGGGGGCGCACATAGCAATCAGCCCCAGCATTTT
TRBV5-6,NA,NA,TRBJ2-1,11,CASSAGSQQFF,TGTGCCAGCAGCGCCGGGTCCCAGCAGTTCTTC
TRBV7-9,NA,NA,TRBJ2-7,16,CASSLISWGSSYEQYF,TGTGCCAGCAGCCTGATCAGCTGGGGCAGCTCCTACGAGCAGTACTTC
TRBV6-1,NA,NA,TRBJ2-5,15,CASSEGYSTAETQYF,TGTGCCAGCAGTGAGGGTTACAGCACCGCCGAGACCCAGTACTTC
TRBV11-2,TRBD1,NA,TRBJ2-1,19,CASSPRLGGFSSSYNEQFF,TGTGCCAGCAGCCCCCGTTTAGGGGGCTTTTCTAGCTCCTACAATGAGCAGTTCTTC
TRBV10-2,NA,NA,TRBJ1-5,18,CASSESTMVGASNQPQHF,TGCGCCAGCAGTGAGTCGACGATGGTGGGGGCGAGCAATCAGCCCCAGCATTTT
TRBV19,NA,NA,TRBJ1-4,17,CASSSLRSVTTNEKLFF,TGTGCCAGTAGTAGTCTTAGGAGCGTAACAACTAATGAAAAACTGTTTTTT
TRBV6-6,NA,NA,TRBJ2-3,15,CASSSAQGGTDTQYF,TGTGCCAGCAGCTCCGCTCAGGGAGGCACAGATACGCAGTATTTT
TRBV5-6,NA,NA,TRBJ1-2,14,CASSFGTPNYGYTF,TGTGCCAGCAGCTTCGGGACACCGAACTATGGCTACACCTTC
TRBV2,NA,NA,TRBJ1-6,14,CASRVGEENSPLHF,TGTGCCAGCCGTGTTGGGGAAGAAAATTCACCCCTCCACTTT
TRBV19,TRBD2,NA,TRBJ2-3,15,CASSTPRGGADTQYF,TGTGCCAGTAGTACCCCCCGGGGAGGGGCAGATACGCAGTATTTT
TRBV5-4,TRBD2,NA,TRBJ2-7,15,CASGAGGLSSYEQYF,TGTGCCAGCGGTGCGGGAGGACTCAGCTCCTACGAGCAGTACTTC
TRBV21-1,NA,few,TRBJ2-7,15,CASSHSRDRKDEQYF,TGTGCCAGCAGCCACTCGAGGGACAGGAAGGACGAGCAGTACTTC
TRBV18,NA,NA,TRBJ1-3,15,CASSPIGTTGNTIYF,TGTGCCAGCTCACCAATAGGGACAACCGGAAACACCATATATTTT
TRBV7-2,NA,NA,TRBJ1-1,13,CASSLDRLTEAFF,TGTGCCAGCAGCTTAGACAGGCTGACTGAAGCTTTCTTT
TRBV6-6,NA,few,TRBJ1-1,14,CASSPGNRNTEAFF,TGTGCCAGCAGTCCAGGGAATAGGAACACTGAAGCTTTCTTT
TRBV29-1,TRBD1,NA,TRBJ2-1,16,CSGTGTVASFYNEQFF,TGCAGCGGTACCGGGACAGTAGCCTCCTTTTACAATGAGCAGTTCTTC
TRBV4-2,TRBD2,once,TRBJ2-7,16,CASSPLAGDIRYEQYF,TGTGCCAGCAGCCCACTAGCGGGGGATATTCGATACGAGCAGTACTTC
TRBV20-1,NA,NA,TRBJ2-1,11,CSALGTGTQFF,TGCAGTGCTCTGGGCACCGGGACGCAGTTCTTC
TRBV6-5,TRBD2,NA,TRBJ2-2,14,CASARGGGPGELFF,TGTGCCAGCGCCCGCGGGGGGGGCCCCGGGGAGCTGTTTTTT
TRBV19,NA,NA,TRBJ1-1,13,CASSILGGTEAFF,TGTGCCAGTAGTATATTGGGGGGCACTGAAGCTTTCTTT
TRBV1,NA,NA,TRBJ2-1,16,CTSSQESSGGYNEQFF,TGCACCAGCAGCCAAGAGAGTAGCGGGGGGTACAATGAGCAGTTCTTC
TRBV29-1,NA,NA,TRBJ2-6,14,CSVSIQSRANVLTF,TGCAGCGTTAGCATACAAAGTCGGGCCAACGTCCTGACTTTC
TRBV6-5,NA,NA,TRBJ2-7,13,CATYGTASYEQYF,TGTGCCACGTACGGGACGGCCTCCTACGAGCAGTACTTC
TRBV6-6,TRBD2,NA,TRBJ2-2,14,CASSSSGNTGELFF,TGTGCCAGCAGTTCTAGCGGGAACACCGGGGAGCTGTTTTTT
TRBV7-7,NA,NA,TRBJ2-1,17,CASSREPGRFAYNEQFF,TGTGCTAGCAGCCGCGAGCCGGGGAGGTTCGCCTACAATGAGCAGTTCTTC
TRBV5-6,TRBD1,NA,TRBJ1-6,17,CASSFWDRSSYNSPLHF,TGTGCCAGCAGCTTTTGGGACAGGAGCTCCTATAATTCACCCCTCCACTTT
TRBV5-1,NA,NA,TRBJ1-5,14,CASSPGEMDQPQHF,TGCGCCAGCAGCCCGGGAGAGATGGATCAGCCCCAGCATTTT
TRBV6-1,NA,NA,TRBJ2-7,13,CATDRKSAYEQYF,TGTGCCACCGACAGGAAAAGTGCCTACGAGCAGTACTTC
TRBV18,TRBD2,NA,TRBJ2-7,14,CASSPVRGSEEQYF,TGTGCCAGCTCACCTGTGCGGGGGTCCGAGGAGCAGTACTTC
TRBV6-5,NA,few,TRBJ2-2,16,CASSYSRGAGTGELFF,TGTGCCAGCAGTTACTCGAGGGGGGCCGGCACCGGGGAGCTGTTTTTT
TRBV11-2,TRBD1,NA,TRBJ2-7,13,CASSLGQGSEQYF,TGTGCCAGCAGCTTAGGACAGGGAAGCGAGCAGTACTTC
TRBV19,TRBD1,NA,TRBJ1-1,15,CASSIDRTGQTEAFF,TGTGCCAGTAGTATAGACAGGACAGGGCAGACTGAAGCTTTCTTT
TRBV11-1,TRBD1,NA,TRBJ2-7,15,CASSLRTGQSYEQYF,TGTGCCAGCAGCTTACGGACAGGACAGTCCTACGAGCAGTACTTC
TRBV7-3,TRBD1,NA,TRBJ1-1,17,CASSKARYRGRNTEAFF,TGTGCCAGCAGCAAAGCGAGGTACAGGGGCAGGAACACTGAAGCTTTCTTT
TRBV9,NA,NA,TRBJ1-1,12,CASSGQNTEAFF,TGTGCCAGCAGCGGTCAGAACACTGAAGCTTTCTTT
TRBV7-6,TRBD1,NA,TRBJ2-1,16,CASSLANRGVENEQFF,TGTGCCAGCAGCTTAGCGAACAGGGGTGTTGAGAATGAGCAGTTCTTC
TRBV6-1,NA,NA,TRBJ2-7,14,CASSDVGRGYEQYF,TGTGCCAGCAGTGATGTTGGCAGGGGATACGAGCAGTACTTC
TRBV18,NA,NA,TRBJ2-7,14,CASSRPGAMDEQYF,TGTGCCAGCTCACGACCGGGGGCAATGGACGAGCAGTACTTC
TRBV7-6,NA,NA,TRBJ2-5,13,CASTPGLQETQYF,TGTGCCAGCACCCCGGGGCTACAAGAGACCCAGTACTTC
TRBV7-3,NA,once,TRBJ1-6,13,CASSPGAPSPLHF,TGTGCCAGCAGCCCAGGGGCTCCTTCACCCCTCCACTTT
TRBV14,NA,NA,TRBJ1-1,16,CASSQKIQGRNTEAFF,TGTGCCAGCAGCCAGAAAATCCAGGGGAGGAACACTGAAGCTTTCTTT
TRBV7-6,TRBD1,NA,TRBJ1-2,13,CASSPGGLYGYTF,TGTGCCAGCAGCCCAGGGGGCCTCTATGGCTACACCTTC
TRBV18,TRBD1,NA,TRBJ2-3,17,CASSPGTLWTGQDTQYF,TGTGCCAGCTCACCGGGTACATTGTGGACAGGGCAAGATACGCAGTATTTT
TRBV5-1,TRBD1,once,TRBJ1-1,14,CASSFPDRGTEAFF,TGCGCCAGCAGCTTCCCCGACAGGGGCACTGAAGCTTTCTTT
TRBV10-3,NA,NA,TRBJ1-5,14,CAISENRDTQPQHF,TGTGCCATCAGTGAAAACCGGGACACCCAGCCCCAGCATTTT
TRBV10-3,TRBD1,NA,TRBJ1-6,15,CAIREDTGADSPLHF,TGTGCCATCAGGGAGGATACAGGGGCCGATTCACCCCTCCACTTT
TRBV5-1,NA,NA,TRBJ2-7,16,CASSRIMGVYSYEQYF,TGCGCCAGCAGCCGGATAATGGGGGTTTATTCCTACGAGCAGTACTTC
TRBV12-5,NA,NA,TRBJ1-2,13,CASGLRDASGYTF,TGTGCTAGTGGACTACGGGACGCTAGTGGCTACACCTTC
TRBV7-6,TRBD2,NA,TRBJ2-1,14,CASSLGGGANEQFF,TGTGCCAGCAGCTTGGGCGGGGGGGCCAATGAGCAGTTCTTC
TRBV7-3,NA,NA,TRBJ2-3,15,CASSLLGGSTDTQYF,TGTGCCAGCAGCTTACTAGGGGGGTCCACAGATACGCAGTATTTT
TRBV15,TRBD1,NA,TRBJ2-5,15,CATSREATGQETQYF,TGTGCCACCAGCAGAGAGGCGACAGGGCAAGAGACCCAGTACTTC
TRBV9,NA,NA,TRBJ1-1,13,CASSVEGNTEAFF,TGTGCCAGCAGCGTAGAAGGAAACACTGAAGCTTTCTTT
TRBV9,NA,NA,TRBJ2-7,17,CASSVGSRTVPTYEQYF,TGTGCCAGCAGCGTAGGGTCGCGGACAGTCCCGACCTACGAGCAGTACTTC
TRBV6-1,NA,NA,TRBJ2-2,13,CASSQDRSGELFF,TGTGCCAGCAGCCAGGACCGCTCCGGGGAGCTGTTTTTT
TRBV25-1,TRBD1,NA,TRBJ2-7,16,CASSEPWGQGTLEQYF,TGTGCCAGCAGTGAGCCGTGGGGACAGGGGACCCTCGAGCAGTACTTC
TRBV10-3,NA,NA,TRBJ1-5,12,CAISDRGQPQHF,TGTGCCATCAGTGATAGGGGACAGCCCCAGCATTTT